Sequencing of this TCR beta chain was carried out in a study of Graves' ophthalmopathy and Graves' hyperthyroidism. The table lists this clonotype with many counts. Its antigen is not known. No donor had other autoimmune disease, uncontrolled infection, pregnancy or lactation. Symptoms, serum thyroxine and TRAb, thyroid ultrasound, and orbital computed tomography formed the diagnostic basis. The authors amplified TCR beta CDR3 regions, and they did so from RNA transcripts for repertoire sequencing. Scientists carried out first-round RT-PCR using HTBI primers and then a second-round multiplex PCR. A single record per CDR3 protein comes from TCRdb applying MiXCR to the multiplex PCR reads. The data contain hundreds of thousands of distinct CDR3 sequences, 22% of them seen just once; the ten biggest clones take up around 6.9%. Study-wide points: Ophthalmopathy progression prediction by the model yielded a sensitivity of 55% to 71% and a specificity of 72% to 75%.

The sequence was collected from a woman between 18 and 30 years old with stable Graves' hyperthyroidism. Some clones in this sample may be carry-over from other donors' samples. Input material: peripheral blood.

The CDR3 loop reads CASSEATDEQYF. The CDR3 DNA follows: TGTGCCAGCAGTGAGGCCACTGACGAGCAGTACTTC. V usage is TRBV6-1 and J usage is TRBJ2-7; D ambiguous. CDR1 is MNHNS, CDR2 SASEGT, per germline. With 3 bases removed from V and 5 bases from J, the gap between germline ends came to 8 bases. CDR3 length: 12 residues.